These T cell receptor beta chains were read from a single sample in a study of blood T cells in healthy people across ages. From the 5' RACE reads, TCRdb called clonotypes with MiXCR, one entry per CDR3 protein. The sample shows about 680,000 distinct CDR3 sequences, about half of them seen only once. Sample: blood. The receptors were sampled from a woman aged 55 to 70 in good health. CDR3s include the opening cysteine and the closing phenylalanine or tryptophan. Each record gives: CDR3 length, V gene, CDR3 protein.

13 | TRBV29-1 | CSVEGMTGPEQFF
17 | TRBV4-2 | CASSQALFSGRTYEQYF
15 | TRBV30 | CAWSAPGQGAYEQYF
14 | TRBV27 | CASSPGQGHNTIYF
15 | TRBV7-2 | CASSLDRASGYEQYF
13 | TRBV4-3 | CASSYRTGNEQFF
18 | TRBV7-9 | CASSAPTGEPTLNEKLFF
14 | TRBV2 | CASMSGFSYNEQYF
14 | TRBV12-3/TRBV12-4 | CASSKADSNQPQHF
15 | TRBV27 | CASSIAGGLYNEQFF
13 | TRBV19 | CASHRGVNTEAFF
18 | TRBV3-1 | CASSRQRTSGNSYNEQFF
14 | TRBV18 | CASSEDSLKNIQYF
13 | TRBV29-1 | CSVVGGGAYEQYF
15 | TRBV7-9 | CASSLVDRGGYEQYF
16 | TRBV11-2 | CASSLEEGTSYNEQFF
14 | TRBV7-2 | CASSNRGRDSPLHF
12 | TRBV20-1 | CSAISGVNEQYF
15 | TRBV15 | CATSTTSGGFDEQFF
10 | TRBV29-1 | CSVRTYGYTF
15 | TRBV9 | CASSVSSGLYNEQFF
14 | TRBV7-9 | CASSSSGRVREQYF
15 | TRBV7-2 | CASSLVAGTSDTQYF